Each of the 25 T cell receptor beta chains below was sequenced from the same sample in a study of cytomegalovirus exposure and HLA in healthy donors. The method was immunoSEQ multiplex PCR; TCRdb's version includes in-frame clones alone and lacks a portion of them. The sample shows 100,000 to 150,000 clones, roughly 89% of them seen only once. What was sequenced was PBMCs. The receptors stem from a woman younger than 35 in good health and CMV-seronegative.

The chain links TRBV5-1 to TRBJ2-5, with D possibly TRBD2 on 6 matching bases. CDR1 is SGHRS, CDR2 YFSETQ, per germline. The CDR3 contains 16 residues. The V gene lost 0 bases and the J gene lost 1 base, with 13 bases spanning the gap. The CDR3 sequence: CASSLASTSTQETQYF. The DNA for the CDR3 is TGCGCCAGCAGCTTGGCCTCTACTAGCACCCAAGAGACCCAGTACTTC. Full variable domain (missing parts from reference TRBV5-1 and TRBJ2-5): KAGVTQTPRYLIKTRGQQVTLSCSPISGHRSVSWYQQTPGQGLQFLFEYFSETQRNKGNFPGRFSGRQFSNSRSEMNVSTLELGDSALYLCASSLASTSTQETQYFGPGTRLLVL.

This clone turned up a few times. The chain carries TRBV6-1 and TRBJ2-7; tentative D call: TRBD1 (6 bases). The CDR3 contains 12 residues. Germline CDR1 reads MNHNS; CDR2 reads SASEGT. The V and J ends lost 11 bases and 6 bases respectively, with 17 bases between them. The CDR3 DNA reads TGTGCCCATAGTTGGGGGCCACTCGAGCAGTACTTC. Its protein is CAHSWGPLEQYF.

The CDR3 reads CSAAREAEAFF. The CDR3 DNA is TGCAGTGCTGCACGAGAGGCTGAAGCTTTCTTT. This chain connects TRBV20-1 to TRBJ1-1; D uncertain. This CDR3 is 11 amino acids long. In germline, CDR1 is DFQATT, CDR2 SNEGSKA (reference sequence). Trimming stripped 5 bases from V and 6 bases from J, with 10 bases between.

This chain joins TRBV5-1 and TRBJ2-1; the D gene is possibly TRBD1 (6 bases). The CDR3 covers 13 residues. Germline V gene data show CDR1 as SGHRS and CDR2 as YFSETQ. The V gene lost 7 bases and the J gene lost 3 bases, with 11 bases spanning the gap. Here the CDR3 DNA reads TGCGCCAGCTTCCGACAGGACTACAATGAGCAGTTCTTC. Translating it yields CASFRQDYNEQFF.

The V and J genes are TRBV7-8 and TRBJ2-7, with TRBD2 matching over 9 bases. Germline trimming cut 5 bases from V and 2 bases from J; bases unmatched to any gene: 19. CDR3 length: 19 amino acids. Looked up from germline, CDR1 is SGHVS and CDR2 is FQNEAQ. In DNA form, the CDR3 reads TGTGCCAGCAGCCCCCCGGCGGGTTGGGAGCGGGGGGCGACCTACGAGCAGTACTTC. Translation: CASSPPAGWERGATYEQYF.

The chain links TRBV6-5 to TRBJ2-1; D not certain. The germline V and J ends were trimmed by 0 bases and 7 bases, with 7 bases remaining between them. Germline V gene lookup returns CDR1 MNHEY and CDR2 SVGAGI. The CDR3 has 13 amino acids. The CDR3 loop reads CASSYSLGNEQFF. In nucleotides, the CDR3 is TGTGCCAGCAGTTACTCGCTCGGGAATGAGCAGTTCTTC.

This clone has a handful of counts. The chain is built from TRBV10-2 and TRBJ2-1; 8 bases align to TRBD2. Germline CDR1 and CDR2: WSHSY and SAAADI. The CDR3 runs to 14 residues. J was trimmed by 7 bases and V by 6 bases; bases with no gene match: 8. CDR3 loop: CASRRGDDANEQFF. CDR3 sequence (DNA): TGCGCCAGCAGGCGGGGGGACGACGCGAATGAGCAGTTCTTC.

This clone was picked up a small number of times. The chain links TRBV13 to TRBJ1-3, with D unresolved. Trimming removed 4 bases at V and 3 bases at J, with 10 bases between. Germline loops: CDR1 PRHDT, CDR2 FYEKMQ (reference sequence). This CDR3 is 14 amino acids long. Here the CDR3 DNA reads TGTGCCAGCAGCTCGAGGCTAATTGGAAACACCATATATTTT. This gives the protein CASSSRLIGNTIYF.

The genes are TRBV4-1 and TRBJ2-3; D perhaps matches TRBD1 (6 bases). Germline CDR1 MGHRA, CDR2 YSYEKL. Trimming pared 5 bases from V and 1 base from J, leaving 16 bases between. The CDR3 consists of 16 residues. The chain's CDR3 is CASSDLQGGGTDTQYF. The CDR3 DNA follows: TGCGCCAGCAGCGACCTACAGGGCGGCGGCACAGATACGCAGTATTTT.

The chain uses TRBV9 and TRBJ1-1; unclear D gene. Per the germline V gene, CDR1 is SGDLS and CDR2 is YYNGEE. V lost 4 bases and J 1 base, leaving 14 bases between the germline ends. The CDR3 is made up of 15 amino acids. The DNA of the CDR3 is TGTGCCAGCAGCCGTAGGCCCGGGGAGAACACTGAAGCTTTCTTT. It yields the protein CASSRRPGENTEAFF.

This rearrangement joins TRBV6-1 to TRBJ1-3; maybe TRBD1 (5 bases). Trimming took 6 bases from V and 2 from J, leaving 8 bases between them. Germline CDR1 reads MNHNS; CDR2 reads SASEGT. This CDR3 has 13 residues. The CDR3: CASRPGAGNTIYF. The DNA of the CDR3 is TGTGCCAGCAGGCCGGGGGCTGGAAACACCATATATTTT.

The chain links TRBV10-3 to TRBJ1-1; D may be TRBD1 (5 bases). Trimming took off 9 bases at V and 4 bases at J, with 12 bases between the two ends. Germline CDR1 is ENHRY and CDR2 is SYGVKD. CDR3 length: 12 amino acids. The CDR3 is CAISDRGTEAFF. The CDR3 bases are TGTGCCATTTCCGATAGGGGCACTGAAGCTTTCTTT.

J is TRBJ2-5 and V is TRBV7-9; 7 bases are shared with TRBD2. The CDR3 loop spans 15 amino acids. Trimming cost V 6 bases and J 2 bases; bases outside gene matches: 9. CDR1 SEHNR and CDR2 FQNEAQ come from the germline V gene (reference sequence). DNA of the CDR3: TGTGCCAGCAGTTATCGGGCGGGGGTACAAGAGACCCAGTACTTC. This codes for CASSYRAGVQETQYF.

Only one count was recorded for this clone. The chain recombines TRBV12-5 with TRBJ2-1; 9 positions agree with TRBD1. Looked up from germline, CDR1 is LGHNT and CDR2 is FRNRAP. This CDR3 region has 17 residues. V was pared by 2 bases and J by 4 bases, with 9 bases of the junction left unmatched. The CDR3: CASGLPGGTGSYNEQFF. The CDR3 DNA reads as TGTGCTAGTGGTTTGCCTGGGGGGACAGGGTCATACAATGAGCAGTTCTTC.

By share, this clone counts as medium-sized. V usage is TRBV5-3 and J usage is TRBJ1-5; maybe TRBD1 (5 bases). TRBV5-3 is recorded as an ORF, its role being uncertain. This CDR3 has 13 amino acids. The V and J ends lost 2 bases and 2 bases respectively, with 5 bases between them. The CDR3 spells CARSLGGNQPQHF. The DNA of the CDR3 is TGTGCCAGAAGCTTAGGGGGCAATCAGCCCCAGCATTTT.

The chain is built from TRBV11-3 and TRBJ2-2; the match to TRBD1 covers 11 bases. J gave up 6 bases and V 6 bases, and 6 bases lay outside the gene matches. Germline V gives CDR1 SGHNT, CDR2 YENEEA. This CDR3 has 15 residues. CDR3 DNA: TGTGCCAGCAGGCTTGGGACAGGGGGTTCCGGGGAGCTGTTTTTT. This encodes CASRLGTGGSGELFF.

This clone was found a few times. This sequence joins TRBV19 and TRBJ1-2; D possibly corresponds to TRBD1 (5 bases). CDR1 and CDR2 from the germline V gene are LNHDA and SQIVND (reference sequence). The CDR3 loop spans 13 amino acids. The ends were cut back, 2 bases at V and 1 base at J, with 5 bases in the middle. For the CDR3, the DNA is TGTGCCAGTAGTATACAGGGTAACTATGGCTACACCTTC. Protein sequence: CASSIQGNYGYTF.

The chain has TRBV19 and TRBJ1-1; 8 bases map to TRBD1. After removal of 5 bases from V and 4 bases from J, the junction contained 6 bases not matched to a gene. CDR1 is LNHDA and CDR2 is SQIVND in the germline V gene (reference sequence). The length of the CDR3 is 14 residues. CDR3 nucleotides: TGTGCCAGTAGTTTCGGGACAGGCGTCACTGAAGCTTTCTTT. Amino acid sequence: CASSFGTGVTEAFF.

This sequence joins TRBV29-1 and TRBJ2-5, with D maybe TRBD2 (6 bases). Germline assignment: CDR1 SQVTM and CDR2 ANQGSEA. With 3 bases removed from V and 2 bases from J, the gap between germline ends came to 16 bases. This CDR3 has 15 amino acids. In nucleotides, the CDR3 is TGCAGCGTTGATGGCGGGGCAGCACTTCAAGAGACCCAGTACTTC. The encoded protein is CSVDGGAALQETQYF.

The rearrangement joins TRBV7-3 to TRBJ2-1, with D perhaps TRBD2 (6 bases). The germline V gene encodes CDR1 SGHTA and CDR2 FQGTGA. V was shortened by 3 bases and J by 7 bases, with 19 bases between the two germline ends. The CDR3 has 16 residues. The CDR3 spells CASSFIAGTGDNEQFF. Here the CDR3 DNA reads TGTGCCAGCAGCTTTATTGCGGGGACGGGGGATAATGAGCAGTTCTTC.

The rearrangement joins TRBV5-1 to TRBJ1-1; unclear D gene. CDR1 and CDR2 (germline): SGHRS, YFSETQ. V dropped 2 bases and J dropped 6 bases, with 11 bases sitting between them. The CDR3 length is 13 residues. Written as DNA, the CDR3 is TGCGCCAGCAGCTTCGGGTCAGTCGCTGAAGCTTTCTTT. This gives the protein CASSFGSVAEAFF.

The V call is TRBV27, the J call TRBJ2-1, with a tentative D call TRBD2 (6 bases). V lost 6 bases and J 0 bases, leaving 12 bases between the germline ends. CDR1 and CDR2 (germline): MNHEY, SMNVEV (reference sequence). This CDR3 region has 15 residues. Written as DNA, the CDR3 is TGTGCCAGCAGCCCCCGGGAGAGCTCCTACAATGAGCAGTTCTTC. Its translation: CASSPRESSYNEQFF.

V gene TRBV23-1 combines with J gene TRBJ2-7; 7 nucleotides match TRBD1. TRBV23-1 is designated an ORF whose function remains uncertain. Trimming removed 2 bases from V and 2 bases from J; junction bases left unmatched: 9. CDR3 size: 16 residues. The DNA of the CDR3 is TGCGCCAGCAGTCAACCTAGAGACAGGGCTGCCTACGAGCAGTACTTC. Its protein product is CASSQPRDRAAYEQYF.

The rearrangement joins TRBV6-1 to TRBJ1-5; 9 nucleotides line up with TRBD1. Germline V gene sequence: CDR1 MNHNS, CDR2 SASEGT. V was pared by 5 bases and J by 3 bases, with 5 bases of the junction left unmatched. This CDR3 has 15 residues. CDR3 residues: CASSRTGAYNQPQHF. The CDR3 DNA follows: TGTGCCAGCAGTCGGACAGGGGCGTACAATCAGCCCCAGCATTTT.

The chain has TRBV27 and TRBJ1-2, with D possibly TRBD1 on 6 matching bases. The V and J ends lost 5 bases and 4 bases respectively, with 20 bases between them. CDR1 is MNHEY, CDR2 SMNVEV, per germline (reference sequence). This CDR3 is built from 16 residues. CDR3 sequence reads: CASSPWTAKEAYGYTF. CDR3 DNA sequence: TGTGCCAGCAGTCCTTGGACAGCCAAGGAGGCCTATGGCTACACCTTC.